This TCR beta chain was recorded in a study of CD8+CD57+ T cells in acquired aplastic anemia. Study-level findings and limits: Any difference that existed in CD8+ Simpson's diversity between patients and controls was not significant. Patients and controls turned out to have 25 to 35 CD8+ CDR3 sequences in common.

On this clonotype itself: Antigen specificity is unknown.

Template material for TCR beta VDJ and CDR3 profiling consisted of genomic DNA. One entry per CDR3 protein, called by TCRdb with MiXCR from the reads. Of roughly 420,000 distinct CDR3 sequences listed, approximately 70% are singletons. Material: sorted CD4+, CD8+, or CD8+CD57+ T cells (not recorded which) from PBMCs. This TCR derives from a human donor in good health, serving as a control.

In nucleotides, the CDR3 is TGTGCCAGCAGCCAGGACAGGGGAAGACGAAACACGCATTTT. Amino acids: CASSQDRGRRNTHF. The V call is TRBV7-2, the J call TRBJ1-5; 9 nucleotides agree with TRBD1. The CDR3 has 14 amino acids. J was trimmed by 15 bases and V by 5 bases; bases with no gene match: 14. Germline lookup yields CDR1 SGHTA and CDR2 FQGNSA. Drawing the rest from reference TRBV7-2 and TRBJ1-5, the complete variable domain is GAGVSQSPSNKVTEKGKDVELRCDPISGHTALYWYRQSLGQGLEFLIYFQGNSAPDKSGLPSDRFSAERTGGSVSTLTIQRTQQEDSAVYLCASSQDRGRRNTHFGDGTRLSIL.